This TCR beta chain was captured in a study of vaccination and CD4 T cells after COVID-19. Treatment here: roughly ten-day PBMC culture with coronavirus spike peptide pools or control peptides (ViraFEST assay). Gathered ahead of the COVID-19 pandemic (2011-2018) were the CD4+ T cells of the unexposed donor. ViraFEST sequenced TCRs after peptide-pool expansion of antigen-specific T cells. The researchers probed unexposed-donor CD4+ T cells with SARS-CoV-2 S/N and four cold-coronavirus spikes, cells permitting. The V end was cut by 6 bases, the J end by 4 bases, with 16 bases between. This CDR3 comprises 15 residues. CDR1 and CDR2 (germline): SNHLY, FYNNEI. Sequenced with the Oncomine TCR Beta short-read assay was DNA taken from cultured CD4+ T cells. TCRdb recomputed calls from the PCR reads with MiXCR, one row per CDR3 protein. Here the sample spans thousands of distinct CDR3 sequences, roughly a third being singletons.

A word on this clonotype: Its specificity is unknown.

This clonotype was obtained from a human donor in good health. The specimen sequenced was CD4+ T cells from blood, cultured in vitro. This sequence joins TRBV2 and TRBJ2-1; D remains unclear. The CDR3 nucleotides read TGTGCCAGCAGGGTCGTCATATACCCTTACAATGAGCAGTTCTTC. It codes for CASRVVIYPYNEQFF.